This T cell receptor (beta chain) is from a study of T cell responses to AZD1222 COVID-19 vaccine. Study overall: Pooling covered second doses at about 4 or about 12 weeks. Findings and caveats of the study: In a largely white British group with more females than males, clonal diversity was possibly underestimated.

This CDR3 contains 14 residues. CDR1 and CDR2 (germline): KGHSH, LQKENI. The V end was cut by 4 bases, the J end by 1 base, with 8 bases between. The method was immunoSEQ multiplex PCR; TCRdb's version includes in-frame clones alone and lacks a portion of them. The sample has tens of thousands of clones, roughly nine tenths seen once. This clone appeared once. Its matching antigen is unknown. The genes are TRBV18 and TRBJ1-3; D remains ambiguous. The sample was peripheral blood, taken on day 0 of AZD1222 vaccination. This TCR was recovered from an adult in good health. This CDR3 reads CASSRGISGNTIYF. The CDR3 DNA reads TGTGCCAGCTCACGTGGAATATCTGGAAACACCATATATTTT.